This T cell receptor (beta chain) stems from a study of blood T cell repertoires in COVID-19. Background on the study: In each case, the material was cDNA or gDNA derived from T cells, B-cell-depleted T cells, or PBMCs.

The CDR3 runs 13 residues. The V gene's germline CDR1 is SGHRS and CDR2 YFSETQ. Trimming took 3 bases from V and 1 from J, leaving 7 bases between them. The assay was immunoSEQ multiplex PCR, and TCRdb's table has in-frame clones only and misses some. The sample shows under 200,000 clones, 86% of them seen only once. The clonotype comes from a woman in her 70s with acute or convalescent COVID-19. The rearrangement links TRBV5-1 to TRBJ1-2, with D possibly matching TRBD1 (5 bases). The sample taken for sequencing was peripheral blood. This CDR3 reads CASSSGGNYGYTF. The CDR3 DNA reads as TGCGCCAGCAGCTCCGGGGGTAACTATGGCTACACCTTC.